Listed below are T cell receptor beta chains from one sample, sequenced in a study of cytomegalovirus exposure and HLA in healthy donors. TCRdb keeps only in-frame clones here, not all; method: immunoSEQ multiplex PCR. The table records over 150,000 clones, 68% of them present only once. Sequenced: PBMCs. Receptors were obtained from a man aged 50 to 59 in good health and CMV-seronegative. Each CDR3 is given with its conserved first and last residue. The order of the fields is clone size, D gene, J gene, V gene, CDR3 DNA, CDR3 protein. A D gene is named only where the DNA matches it firmly. Only some rows state a clone size, as once, few, many or a class for expanded clones.

once	NA	TRBJ2-7	TRBV7-9	TGTGCCAGCAGCGTCGGACAGGCGGGGGGAAGCTCCTACGAGCAGTACTTC	CASSVGQAGGSSYEQYF
few	NA	TRBJ1-3	TRBV28	TGTGCCAGCAAAAGGGACACTAGCTCTGGAAACACCATATATTTT	CASKRDTSSGNTIYF
NA	TRBD2	TRBJ2-5	TRBV7-2	TGTGCCAGCAGCTCGGGGGGGCGGGAGACCCAGTACTTC	CASSSGGRETQYF
NA	NA	TRBJ2-7	TRBV7-7	TGTGCTAGCAGCTTAGAACGGGGAACCGAGCAGTACTTC	CASSLERGTEQYF
NA	NA	TRBJ2-6	TRBV27	TGTGCCAGCAGCCTTAGCTTTTCTGGGGCCAACGTCCTGACTTTC	CASSLSFSGANVLTF
NA	NA	TRBJ2-2	TRBV23-1	TGCGGATGGAGCGATACCGGGGAGCTGTTTTTT	CGWSDTGELFF
NA	NA	TRBJ2-5	TRBV27	TGTGCCAGCAGTCTCAGGGTGGGCGAGACCCAGTACTTC	CASSLRVGETQYF
NA	NA	TRBJ2-5	TRBV6-6	TGTGCCAGCAACCCCCCAGGGGTAGCGACCCAGTACTTC	CASNPPGVATQYF
NA	NA	TRBJ1-4	TRBV7-9	TGTGCCAGCAGCCCCGGACAGCTCAATTTTGAAAAACTGTTTTTT	CASSPGQLNFEKLFF
NA	NA	TRBJ1-2	TRBV27	TGTGCCAGCAGCCGAGGGGGAGGGACTACTAACTATGGCTACACCTTC	CASSRGGGTTNYGYTF
few	TRBD1	TRBJ1-5	TRBV6-6	TGTGCCAGCAGTTACACAGGGGTCAATCAGCCCCAGCATTTT	CASSYTGVNQPQHF
few	NA	TRBJ2-6	TRBV5-6	TGTGCCAGCAGCCCAGACTCTGGGGCCAACGTCCTGACTTTC	CASSPDSGANVLTF
NA	NA	TRBJ2-2	TRBV5-1	TGCGCCAGCAGCTCGGAGGGATCGAACGGGGAGCTGTTTTTT	CASSSEGSNGELFF
NA	NA	TRBJ1-5	TRBV6-5	TGTGCCAGCAGCCCCGGGGGGGATCAGCCCCAGCATTTT	CASSPGGDQPQHF
NA	TRBD2	TRBJ2-1	TRBV5-1	TGCGCCAGCAGCTTGGAGGCTAGCGGGGGGGTTGAGCAGTTCTTC	CASSLEASGGVEQFF
NA	TRBD1	TRBJ2-2	TRBV5-6	TGTGCCAGCAGCGGGGGACAGGGGAGGGCAGGGGAGCTGTTTTTT	CASSGGQGRAGELFF
NA	TRBD1	TRBJ1-6	TRBV6-1	TGTGCCAGCAGTGGCGGGACAGCCAATTCACCCCTCCACTTT	CASSGGTANSPLHF
NA	NA	TRBJ1-4	TRBV18	TGTGCCAGCTCCGACCCCACAGGGAGCGATGAAAAACTGTTTTTT	CASSDPTGSDEKLFF
NA	TRBD1	TRBJ1-3	TRBV7-9	TGTGCCAGCAGCTCCGGACAGGGCTTCCCTGGAAACACCATATATTTT	CASSSGQGFPGNTIYF
NA	TRBD2	TRBJ2-3	TRBV10-3	TGTGCCATCAGAGAGGGACTAGCGGGGGGGAATACTAGCACAGATACGCAGTATTTT	CAIREGLAGGNTSTDTQYF
NA	TRBD2	TRBJ2-3	TRBV7-2	TGTGCCAGCAGCTTAGTTGGCGGGGGAAGCACAGATACGCAGTATTTT	CASSLVGGGSTDTQYF
NA	NA	TRBJ1-3	TRBV10-2	TGCGCCAGCGCAAGCCCCTCTGGAAACACCATATATTTT	CASASPSGNTIYF
NA	TRBD1	TRBJ2-7	TRBV6-6	TGTGCCAGCAGCCCCCGAGGACAGGCCACCTACGAGCAGTACTTC	CASSPRGQATYEQYF
NA	NA	TRBJ1-3	TRBV7-2	TGTGCCAGCAGCTTACACCCCAGACAGGGAAACACCATATATTTT	CASSLHPRQGNTIYF
few	TRBD2	TRBJ2-3	TRBV6-6	TGTGCCAGCAGCCAGACTAGCGACACAGATACGCAGTATTTT	CASSQTSDTDTQYF
NA	TRBD1	TRBJ1-1	TRBV25-1	TGTGCCAGCAGTCCCGGGACAGGTTTGAACACTGAAGCTTTCTTT	CASSPGTGLNTEAFF
few	NA	TRBJ1-2	TRBV7-2	TGTGCCAGCAGCAACTACAGGTTTCGGGATGGCTACACCTTC	CASSNYRFRDGYTF
NA	NA	TRBJ1-3	TRBV7-9	TGTGCCAGCAGCTTAGCACTGGGAAACACCATATATTTT	CASSLALGNTIYF
NA	NA	TRBJ1-2	TRBV15	TGTGCCACCAGCAGAGACCTTGCAGGGCCCTATGGCTACACCTTC	CATSRDLAGPYGYTF
once	NA	TRBJ2-1	TRBV7-8	TGTGCCAGCAGCCGAAACGTGGGGGGAAACGCGGATGAGCAGTTCTTC	CASSRNVGGNADEQFF
NA	NA	TRBJ2-7	TRBV5-4	TGTGCCAGCAGCCTGGGGGGCGACAGAAGCTACGAGCAGTACTTC	CASSLGGDRSYEQYF
NA	NA	TRBJ2-6	TRBV9	TGTGCCAGCAAGAGCTCTGGGGCCAACGTCCTGACTTTC	CASKSSGANVLTF
NA	NA	TRBJ1-5	TRBV27	TGTGCCAGCAGTTTACTCCCAGGCAATCAGCCCCAGCATTTT	CASSLLPGNQPQHF
NA	NA	TRBJ1-1	TRBV4-2	TGTGCCAGCAGCCAAGGACGGGACACTGAAGCTTTCTTT	CASSQGRDTEAFF
NA	NA	TRBJ1-1	TRBV4-1	TGCGCCAGCAGCCAAGGAGTCACGGTTCAAACTGAAGCTTTCTTT	CASSQGVTVQTEAFF
NA	TRBD1	TRBJ2-2	TRBV5-1	TGCGCCAGCAGCCAAAACAGGGGGGCGAACACCGGGGAGCTGTTTTTT	CASSQNRGANTGELFF
NA	TRBD1	TRBJ2-7	TRBV2	TGTGCCAGCAGTGGCGGACAGGGAGGGCAGTACTTC	CASSGGQGGQYF
few	TRBD1	TRBJ2-1	TRBV6-6	TGTGCCAGCAGTTCAACAGGGGGCGGAATATACAATGAGCAGTTCTTC	CASSSTGGGIYNEQFF
NA	NA	TRBJ1-4	TRBV4-1	TGCGCCAGCAGCCAAGCGGGGGGGGATAATGAAAAACTGTTTTTT	CASSQAGGDNEKLFF
NA	TRBD2	TRBJ2-7	TRBV6-6	TGTGCCAGCAGTTTTAGCGGGGGGGCGAGCGAGCAGTACTTC	CASSFSGGASEQYF
NA	TRBD1	TRBJ1-5	TRBV27	TGTGCCAGCAGCCAATACAGGGGGGCGGGTCAGCCCCAGCATTTT	CASSQYRGAGQPQHF
NA	TRBD1	TRBJ1-1	TRBV18	TGTGCCAGCTCACCGGTGACAGGGGCCACTGAAGCTTTCTTT	CASSPVTGATEAFF
NA	NA	TRBJ1-2	TRBV19	TGTGCCAGTAGTATACCAGGAAACTATGGCTACACCTTC	CASSIPGNYGYTF
NA	NA	TRBJ1-3	TRBV19	TGTGCCAGTAGTATCAGGGCCTCTGGAAACACCATATATTTT	CASSIRASGNTIYF
NA	TRBD1	TRBJ1-3	TRBV7-9	TGTGCCAGCAGCCCGGGACAGCAGAGCTCTGGAAACACCATATATTTT	CASSPGQQSSGNTIYF
NA	TRBD1	TRBJ1-4	TRBV7-2	TGTGCCAGCAGCTGGGCAGGGGGCCCTAATGAAAAACTGTTTTTT	CASSWAGGPNEKLFF
NA	TRBD1	TRBJ1-2	TRBV7-9	TGTGCCAGCAGCTTGGGACAGTCCTATGGCTACACCTTC	CASSLGQSYGYTF
NA	NA	TRBJ2-1	TRBV7-9	TGTGCCAGCAGCTTAAAGGGAGGGGGGAATGAGCAGTTCTTC	CASSLKGGGNEQFF
NA	TRBD2	TRBJ2-5	TRBV9	TGTGCCAGCAGCGTAGCCGCGACTAGCGGGGGGACGGAGACCCAGTACTTC	CASSVAATSGGTETQYF
NA	NA	TRBJ1-2	TRBV4-1	TGCGCCAGCAGCCAAGATATACAGGGCCTTTATGGCTACACCTTC	CASSQDIQGLYGYTF
NA	TRBD2	TRBJ2-2	TRBV9	TGTGCCAGCAGCGTAGCACTAGCGGGGGGCCGGGGGGAGCTGTTTTTT	CASSVALAGGRGELFF
few	TRBD1	TRBJ2-7	TRBV10-2	TGCGCCAGCAACCGACAGGGGGCACACTACGAGCAGTACTTC	CASNRQGAHYEQYF
NA	NA	TRBJ2-7	TRBV28	TGTGCCACGAGCTCCTACGAGCAGTACTTC	CATSSYEQYF
few	NA	TRBJ1-5	TRBV5-6	TGTGCCAGCAGCTTGAGGCGGGCCTATGTTAATCAGCCCCAGCATTTT	CASSLRRAYVNQPQHF